This T cell receptor (beta chain) is from a study of T cells after yellow fever vaccination. This clonotype was recorded at least ten times. The antigen is undetermined. Findings of the study overall: From the bulk population, abundant clonotypes could contaminate and appear within FACS-sorted repertoires.

V was pared by 0 bases and J by 2 bases, with 11 bases between. From germline, CDR1 is DFQATT and CDR2 SNEGSKA (reference sequence). CDR3 length: 14 amino acids. TCRdb reanalysed the 5' RACE reads using MiXCR and keeps one entry per CDR3 protein. The data show under 150,000 distinct CDR3 sequences, less than 9.5% seen once. This TCR came from a man between 25 and 39 years old who received the YFV17D yellow fever vaccine. The specimen was CD4+ T cells sorted from PBMCs, collected 5 days after the yellow fever booster vaccination. The rearrangement uses TRBV20-1 and TRBJ2-7; D unclear. The CDR3 protein is CSARDGRGPYEQYF. CDR3 DNA: TGCAGTGCTAGAGATGGGCGTGGGCCCTACGAGCAGTACTTC.